These 12 T cell receptor beta chains share one sample of origin, sequenced in a study of CD8+ T cells in alopecia areata. Treatment here: oral pan-JAK inhibitor, 5-10 mg twice daily. Once RNA had been extracted, it was reverse transcribed into cDNA to act as the sequencing template. Sequencing used immunoSEQ multiplex PCR; TCRdb keeps in-frame clones, though not all of them. Of over 150,000 clones in the sample, less than 70% were seen once. Sequenced here: CD4+ T cells sorted from blood, sampled at week 24, from a patient treated with tofacitinib. These receptors all come from a human donor with alopecia areata.

The chain carries TRBV7-9 and TRBJ1-4; perhaps TRBD1 as D (5 bases). The germline V gene has CDR1 SEHNR and CDR2 FQNEAQ (reference sequence). The V end was cut by 1 base, the J end by 12 bases, with 9 bases between. This CDR3 is built from 12 residues. The CDR3 reads CASSLEAGELFF. CDR3 nucleotide sequence: TGTGCCAGCAGCTTAGAGGCGGGGGAACTGTTTTTT.

This chain links TRBV29-1 with TRBJ1-1; D perhaps matches TRBD1 (6 bases). The germline V and J ends were trimmed by 6 bases and 10 bases, with 27 bases remaining between them. In germline, CDR1 is SQVTM, CDR2 ANQGSEA. The CDR3 spans 15 residues. CDR3 region: CSVQLMVGGPIVAFF. The CDR3 DNA reads as TGCAGCGTCCAGCTAATGGTTGGGGGGCCGATCGTAGCTTTCTTT.

For this clone: Sequence at one end of the junction differs from germline and may be a read error. The genes are TRBV5-1 and TRBJ2-5; 7 nucleotides agree with TRBD2. Germline loops: CDR1 SGHRS, CDR2 YFSETQ. The CDR3 contains 14 residues. DNA of the CDR3: TGCGCCAGCAGCTTGGAAGCGGGGTCAGAGGCCCAGTACTTC. Protein: CASSLEAGSEAQYF. Complete variable domain (other parts from reference TRBV5-1 and TRBJ2-5): KAGVTQTPRYLIKTRGQQVTLSCSPISGHRSVSWYQQTPGQGLQFLFEYFSETQRNKGNFPGRFSGRQFSNSRSEMNVSTLELGDSALYLCASSLEAGSEAQYFGPGTRLLVL.

The rearrangement uses TRBV4-1 and TRBJ2-1; D remains ambiguous. The V and J ends lost 7 bases and 0 bases respectively, with 7 bases between them. Germline V gene sequence: CDR1 MGHRA, CDR2 YSYEKL. CDR3 length: 13 residues. The DNA for the CDR3 is TGCGCCAGCAAAGGACGCTCCTACAATGAGCAGTTCTTC. The encoded protein is CASKGRSYNEQFF.

This clone has a single count. The chain couples TRBV30 to TRBJ1-5, with 7 positions matching TRBD1. CDR1 is GTSNPN and CDR2 is SVGIG in the germline V gene (reference sequence). Losses at the gene ends were 4 bases for V and 7 bases for J; bases not matched to a gene: 4. The CDR3 loop spans 12 amino acids. The CDR3 loop is CAWKGGRQPQHF. The CDR3 nucleotides are TGTGCCTGGAAAGGGGGCAGGCAGCCCCAGCATTTT. Using reference TRBV30 and TRBJ1-5 for the parts outside the CDR3, the full variable domain is SQTIHQWPATLVQPVGSPLSLECTVEGTSNPNLYWYRQAAGRGLQLLFYSVGIGQISSEVPQNLSASRPQDRQFILSSKKLLLSDSGFYLCAWKGGRQPQHFGDGTRLSIL.

The chain carries TRBV6-6 and TRBJ1-5; D is unresolved. Between the trimmed V and J ends, which lost 4 bases and 6 bases, there was a span of 19 bases. The germline V gene encodes CDR1 MNHNY and CDR2 SVGAGI (reference sequence). This CDR3 region has 16 residues. The CDR3 region has the DNA TGTGCCAGCAGTTCCCGGCGGGAGGGTGTCGGTCAGCCCCAGCATTTT. This translates into CASSSRREGVGQPQHF.

The V and J genes are TRBV30 and TRBJ2-2, with D possibly being TRBD1 (6 bases). The CDR3 is 15 residues long. Germline V gene sequence: CDR1 GTSNPN, CDR2 SVGIG (reference sequence). V lost 2 bases to trimming and J lost 2 bases, with 12 bases between them. The CDR3 coding sequence is TGTGCCTGGAGTCCGCACAGGGCAAACACCGGGGAGCTGTTTTTT. Its translation is CAWSPHRANTGELFF.

The chain employs TRBV30 and TRBJ2-1; TRBD1 or TRBD2 may be the D gene (5 bases each). CDR3 length: 13 amino acids. The V and J ends lost 2 bases and 6 bases respectively, with 11 bases between them. CDR1 is GTSNPN and CDR2 is SVGIG in the germline V gene (reference sequence). In DNA, the CDR3 is TGTGCCTGGAGTCCCGGGACCCCCAATGAGCAGTTCTTC. Protein sequence: CAWSPGTPNEQFF.

The chain couples TRBV20-1 to TRBJ1-2; 9 bases line up with TRBD1. Germline lookup yields CDR1 DFQATT and CDR2 SNEGSKA (reference sequence). The junction had 3 bases not matched to a gene; V was cut back by 6 bases and J by 7 bases. The CDR3 consists of 11 residues. The CDR3 region is CSAGQGFGYTF. CDR3 coding DNA: TGCAGTGCAGGACAGGGGTTTGGCTACACCTTC.

The sample holds a few counts of this clone. The chain has TRBV7-9 and TRBJ2-3; D gene ambiguous. Trimming removed 2 bases from V and 0 bases from J, with 6 bases in between. Germline V lookup: CDR1 SEHNR, CDR2 FQNEAQ (reference sequence). The CDR3 is 14 amino acids. CDR3 DNA sequence: TGTGCCAGCAGCTTACGACAAAGCACAGATACGCAGTATTTT. This translates into CASSLRQSTDTQYF.

This clone turned up a few times. The chain recombines TRBV19 with TRBJ2-7; D tentatively reads TRBD1 or TRBD2 (5 bases each). Germline CDR1 LNHDA, CDR2 SQIVND (reference sequence). The CDR3 is made up of 15 amino acids. V was pared by 6 bases and J by 2 bases, with 17 bases between. CDR3 region: CASSLAGTPTYEQYF. The CDR3 coding sequence is TGTGCCAGTAGCCTAGCCGGGACCCCGACCTACGAGCAGTACTTC.

The chain recombines TRBV5-5 with TRBJ2-5; perhaps TRBD2 as D (7 bases). This CDR3 region has 18 residues. V lost 4 bases and J lost 9, with 31 bases in between. Germline V gives CDR1 SGHKS, CDR2 YYEKEE (reference sequence). This chain's CDR3 is CASSQDLSGGPVIEAQYF. As DNA, the CDR3 is TGTGCCAGCAGCCAAGATTTGTCCGGGGGGCCTGTGATTGAGGCCCAGTACTTC.